The 28 T cell receptor beta chains below all came from one sample that was sequenced in a study of early T cells in non-severe SARS-CoV-2 infection. TCRdb re-called the 5' RACE reads through MiXCR, storing one row per CDR3 protein. The sample lists more than 85,000 distinct CDR3 sequences, over 10% occurring once. The material sequenced was whole blood, taken at baseline. The origin of the receptors is an adult who was a healthcare worker with PCR-confirmed SARS-CoV-2 infection or an uninfected control (not recorded which).

This clonotype has a count of ten or more. V gene TRBV29-1 combines with J gene TRBJ2-3; weak D call: TRBD2 (5 bases). V was trimmed by 6 bases and J by 1 base, leaving 8 bases between them. The germline CDR1 and CDR2 sequences are SQVTM and ANQGSEA. The CDR3 totals 12 residues. CDR3 loop: CSVRTGTDTQYF. The CDR3, as DNA: TGCAGCGTCCGGACTGGCACAGATACGCAGTATTTT.

This sequence joins TRBV10-1 and TRBJ2-5; TRBD2 matches at 10 bases. The germline V gene encodes CDR1 WNHNN and CDR2 SYGVQD (reference sequence). The CDR3 has 14 amino acids. After removal of 6 bases from V and 5 bases from J, the junction contained 6 bases not matched to a gene. The CDR3 loop reads CASSYSGRPETQYF. The CDR3 DNA is TGCGCCAGCAGCTATAGCGGGAGGCCCGAGACCCAGTACTTC.

The sample holds a few counts of this clonotype. The rearrangement uses TRBV2 and TRBJ2-5, with D hard to call. Germline assignment: CDR1 SNHLY and CDR2 FYNNEI. There are 13 residues in the CDR3. V was shortened by 5 bases and J by 2 bases, with 9 bases between the two germline ends. The CDR3 protein is CASSYSSQETQYF. The CDR3 nucleotides read TGTGCCAGCAGTTACTCGAGTCAAGAGACCCAGTACTTC.

At least ten counts were recorded for this clonotype. This CDR3 is CASRDRGLGNEQFF. The CDR3 DNA is TGTGCCAGCAGAGACAGGGGGCTAGGAAATGAGCAGTTCTTC. The V gene is TRBV6-1, the J gene TRBJ2-1, with 10 bases lining up with TRBD1. CDR1 is MNHNS and CDR2 is SASEGT in the germline V gene. V was clipped by 6 bases and J by 7 bases; unmatched bases: 6. The CDR3 contains 14 residues.

The V gene is TRBV7-9, the J gene TRBJ2-6; no definite D call. CDR3 length: 15 amino acids. CDR1 SEHNR and CDR2 FQNEAQ come from the germline V gene (reference sequence). V was shortened by 7 bases and J by 0 bases, with 10 bases between the two germline ends. In DNA, the CDR3 is TGTGCCAGCACGGAGTTCGACTCTGGGGCCAACGTCCTGACTTTC. The encoded protein is CASTEFDSGANVLTF.

This chain links TRBV29-1 with TRBJ2-3; D remains unclear. Trimming pared 4 bases from V and 11 bases from J, leaving 13 bases between. Looked up from germline, CDR1 is SQVTM and CDR2 is ANQGSEA. This CDR3 spans 11 amino acids. CDR3 residues: CSVVRGPLQYF. The CDR3 DNA is TGCAGCGTTGTCCGTGGCCCCTTGCAGTATTTT.

A few counts support this clonotype. This chain connects TRBV30 to TRBJ2-2; perhaps TRBD2 as D (6 bases). Deletions cut 1 base from V and 5 bases from J, with 17 bases between. The CDR3 sequence is 16 residues long. Germline V gene lookup returns CDR1 GTSNPN and CDR2 SVGIG (reference sequence). CDR3 coding DNA: TGTGCCTGGAGTGCCTCCGGGACTGCGGAGACCGGGGAGCTGTTTTTT. Encoded protein: CAWSASGTAETGELFF.

CDR3 sequence: CASSSSYGNNEQFF. For the CDR3, the DNA is TGTGCCAGCAGCTCATCCTACGGTAACAATGAGCAGTTCTTC. This sequence joins TRBV7-6 and TRBJ2-1; no clear D. V lost 4 bases to trimming and J lost 5 bases, with 12 bases between them. From germline, CDR1 is SGHVS and CDR2 FNYEAQ. The CDR3 has 14 amino acids. Full variable domain (rest looked up from reference TRBV7-6 and TRBJ2-1): GAGVSQSPRYKVTKRGQDVALRCDPISGHVSLYWYRQALGQGPEFLTYFNYEAQQDKSGLPNDRFSAERPEGSISTLTIQRTEQRDSAMYRCASSSSYGNNEQFFGPGTRLTVL.

V usage is TRBV19 and J usage is TRBJ2-2; 9 nucleotides agree with TRBD2. CDR3 size: 17 residues. The V segment lost 6 bases and the J segment 3 bases; nucleotides outside the gene matches: 11. Germline V CDR1 and CDR2: LNHDA, SQIVND (reference sequence). Written as DNA, the CDR3 is TGTGCCAGTAGCCCAGGTTCTAGCGGGGTATACACCGGGGAGCTGTTTTTT. It codes for CASSPGSSGVYTGELFF.

This clonotype was counted ten times or more. The rearrangement uses TRBV18 and TRBJ1-1; no reliable D call. Germline CDR1 reads KGHSH; CDR2 reads LQKENI. This CDR3 is built from 14 residues. The V and J ends lost 2 bases and 8 bases respectively, with 15 bases between them. The CDR3 region is CASSPRSLLGEAFF. The CDR3 coding sequence is TGTGCCAGCTCACCAAGATCTCTTCTGGGGGAAGCTTTCTTT.

This clonotype showed up many times. J is TRBJ1-2 and V is TRBV5-1; TRBD1 matches at 10 bases. The J segment lost 0 bases and the V segment lost 0 bases, leaving 14 bases of the junction unmatched. The CDR3 consists of 20 residues. Germline CDR1 and CDR2: SGHRS and YFSETQ. In DNA, the CDR3 is TGCGCCAGCAGCTTGGTTAGGGACAGGGGATCTCCTGTTTCTAACTATGGCTACACCTTC. Amino acid sequence: CASSLVRDRGSPVSNYGYTF.

The chain uses TRBV20-1 and TRBJ2-7; weak D call: TRBD2 (8 bases). Germline V CDR1 and CDR2: DFQATT, SNEGSKA (reference sequence). The length of the CDR3 is 13 residues. Trimming removed 7 bases at V and 6 bases at J, with 19 bases between. CDR3 sequence (DNA): TGCAGTGTTTCCGGGAGGGGGCGCGGCGAGCAGTACTTC. Amino acid sequence: CSVSGRGRGEQYF.

This clonotype was seen ten or more times. The V gene is TRBV20-1, the J gene TRBJ1-2, with D unclear. Germline-derived CDR1 and CDR2 are DFQATT and SNEGSKA (reference sequence). The CDR3 totals 11 residues. V was shortened by 3 bases and J by 5 bases, with 7 bases between the two germline ends. The CDR3 is CSASEGYGYTF. DNA for the CDR3: TGCAGTGCTAGTGAGGGTTATGGCTACACCTTC.

The chain carries TRBV2 and TRBJ2-2, with D perhaps TRBD1 (5 bases). The CDR3 has 15 residues. Germline V gene data show CDR1 as SNHLY and CDR2 as FYNNEI. Trimming pared 6 bases from V and 2 bases from J, leaving 13 bases between. The CDR3 loop is CASRGQPTNTGELFF. The CDR3 coding sequence is TGTGCCAGCAGGGGGCAACCAACTAACACCGGGGAGCTGTTTTTT.

This clonotype was counted a few times. The chain links TRBV29-1 to TRBJ2-1, with no clear D. The CDR3 covers 13 residues. The germline gives CDR1 SQVTM, CDR2 ANQGSEA. V was trimmed by 3 bases and J by 7 bases, leaving 13 bases between them. CDR3 nucleotides: TGCAGCGTTGAGACTTTTGGTGGGAATGAGCAGTTCTTC. Protein sequence: CSVETFGGNEQFF.

This clonotype was seen at least ten times. This chain connects TRBV20-1 to TRBJ2-1; D is ambiguous. The CDR3 is 17 amino acids. Germline V CDR1 and CDR2: DFQATT, SNEGSKA (reference sequence). The V end was cut by 3 bases, the J end by 7 bases, with 25 bases between. The CDR3 loop is CSARSAGDPTVGNEQFF. As DNA, the CDR3 is TGCAGTGCTAGGTCGGCAGGAGACCCTACAGTGGGGAATGAGCAGTTCTTC.

The V call is TRBV7-9, the J call TRBJ1-4, with D perhaps matching TRBD1 (5 bases). This CDR3 region has 14 residues. The V and J ends lost 5 bases and 2 bases respectively, with 9 bases between them. Looked up from germline, CDR1 is SEHNR and CDR2 is FQNEAQ (reference sequence). The CDR3 nucleotides are TGTGCCAGCAGCCTACAGGTTACTAATGAAAAACTGTTTTTT. Translated: CASSLQVTNEKLFF. Combining the CDR3 with reference TRBV7-9 and TRBJ1-4 gives the whole variable domain DTGVSQNPRHKITKRGQNVTFRCDPISEHNRLYWYRQTLGQGPEFLTYFQNEAQLEKSRLLSDRFSAERPKGSFSTLEIQRTEQGDSAMYLCASSLQVTNEKLFFGSGTQLSVL.

This clonotype was seen a few times. V gene TRBV9 combines with J gene TRBJ1-6; D call uncertain. Germline assignment: CDR1 SGDLS and CDR2 YYNGEE. Trimming left V 5 bases short and J 7 bases short, with 7 bases between. The CDR3 is 12 residues long. CDR3 sequence (DNA): TGTGCCAGCAGAGGCTACAATTCACCCCTCCACTTT. This translates into CASRGYNSPLHF.

This clonotype was seen a few times. The chain couples TRBV19 to TRBJ2-1; D unresolved. The CDR3 consists of 12 residues. V was trimmed by 5 bases and J by 13 bases, leaving 15 bases between them. Germline assignment: CDR1 LNHDA and CDR2 SQIVND (reference sequence). DNA for the CDR3: TGTGCCAGTAGTTTCTCCGAGGATTTCCAGTTCTTC. Translation: CASSFSEDFQFF.

This clonotype was counted a few times. The V gene is TRBV4-1, the J gene TRBJ2-5; either TRBD1 or TRBD2 may supply D (6 bases each). Germline values: CDR1 MGHRA, CDR2 YSYEKL. There are 16 residues in the CDR3. V was pared by 4 bases and J by 3 bases, with 18 bases between. In nucleotides, the CDR3 is TGCGCCAGCAGCCCTCGCGAGGGGGGAAGAAAAGAGACCCAGTACTTC. Its protein product is CASSPREGGRKETQYF.

This clonotype occurred many times. The chain recombines TRBV6-6 with TRBJ1-6, with D possibly TRBD1 on 6 matching bases. This CDR3 has 14 amino acids. V was trimmed by 7 bases and J by 10 bases, leaving 17 bases between them. Germline assignment: CDR1 MNHNY and CDR2 SVGAGI (reference sequence). CDR3 sequence reads: CASNRQDRGSPLHF. CDR3 DNA: TGTGCCAGCAATAGACAGGATCGTGGATCACCCCTCCACTTT.

This clonotype was found many times. The V gene is TRBV28, the J gene TRBJ1-2; 11 bases align to TRBD1. Germline CDR1 is MDHEN and CDR2 is SYDVKM. The CDR3 extends over 15 amino acids. V gave up 7 bases and J gave up 8 bases; unmatched junction bases: 12. DNA for the CDR3: TGTGCCAGCAACTCTCCGGACAGGGGGCGAGAGGGCTACACCTTC. This sequence encodes CASNSPDRGREGYTF.

The chain links TRBV7-9 to TRBJ1-2; D unresolved. Germline lookup yields CDR1 SEHNR and CDR2 FQNEAQ (reference sequence). Trimming left V 5 bases short and J 8 bases short, with 15 bases between. The length of the CDR3 is 13 residues. Here the CDR3 reads CASSPPVDWGYTF. CDR3 DNA sequence: TGTGCCAGCAGCCCCCCGGTGGACTGGGGCTACACCTTC.

The chain employs TRBV20-1 and TRBJ1-1, with D hard to call. This CDR3 spans 12 amino acids. CDR1 is DFQATT, CDR2 SNEGSKA, per germline (reference sequence). V was trimmed by 1 base and J by 6 bases, leaving 9 bases between them. In DNA form, the CDR3 reads TGCAGTGCTAGAGGGGGAGGCCCTGAAGCTTTCTTT. Its translation: CSARGGGPEAFF.

The V call is TRBV3-1, the J call TRBJ1-1, with TRBD1 as a possible D gene (6 bases). Germline V CDR1 and CDR2: LGHDT, YNNKEL (reference sequence). Trimming took off 0 bases at V and 0 bases at J, with 14 bases between the two ends. This CDR3 has 17 amino acids. The CDR3 reads CASSQEGGTRLNTEAFF. The CDR3 DNA is TGTGCCAGCAGCCAAGAAGGGGGAACAAGGCTGAACACTGAAGCTTTCTTT.

This clonotype was detected a few times. V and J are TRBV7-6 and TRBJ1-1; D gene unclear. Germline-derived CDR1 and CDR2 are SGHVS and FNYEAQ. Trimming took 2 bases from V and 4 from J, leaving 11 bases between them. This CDR3 is built from 14 residues. The CDR3 spells CASSLSRPATEAFF. The DNA for the CDR3 is TGTGCCAGCAGCTTAAGCAGGCCCGCCACTGAAGCTTTCTTT.

This clonotype has more than one count but fewer than ten. This sequence joins TRBV25-1 and TRBJ1-3; no firm D call. Germline loops: CDR1 MGHDK, CDR2 SYGVNS. The CDR3 runs 13 residues. With 4 bases removed from V and 6 bases from J, the gap between germline ends came to 10 bases. CDR3 region: CASSGQPENTIYF. The CDR3 nucleotides read TGTGCCAGCAGTGGCCAGCCTGAAAACACCATATATTTT. Drawing the rest from reference TRBV25-1 and TRBJ1-3, the complete variable domain is EADIYQTPRYLVIGTGKKITLECSQTMGHDKMYWYQQDPGMELHLIHYSYGVNSTEKGDLSSESTVSRIRTEHFPLTLESARPSHTSQYLCASSGQPENTIYFGEGSWLTVV.

This clonotype has just a few counts. The chain uses TRBV6-6 and TRBJ2-5, with 13 bases aligning to TRBD2. CDR1 MNHNY and CDR2 SVGAGI come from the germline V gene (reference sequence). V lost 7 bases, J lost 4 bases, and 6 bases stayed unmatched. This CDR3 is 15 amino acids long. CDR3 region: CASTIGLAGVETQYF. The CDR3 DNA is TGTGCCAGCACTATAGGACTAGCGGGAGTAGAGACCCAGTACTTC.